This T cell receptor (beta chain) was obtained from a study of blood T cell repertoires in COVID-19. For the study at large: Specimens from acute and convalescent COVID-19 originated in the United States, Italy and Spain. Sample material is recorded as cDNA or gDNA derived from T cells, B-cell-depleted T cells, or PBMCs.

Per the original methods: By means of reference gene primer amplification, nucleated cell counts were estimated. The protocol was immunoSEQ multiplex PCR, while the TCRdb copy is restricted to in-frame clones and leaves out a portion. V and J calls plus clone size are reproduced from that table; the DNA served to infer D and trimming. The sample records 40,000 or so clones, approximately 83% being singletons. V lost 7 bases, J lost 5 bases, and 15 bases lay in between. This CDR3 comprises 14 residues. CDR1 SGHTA and CDR2 FQGNSA come from the germline V gene. The TCR was taken from a human donor with acute or convalescent COVID-19. The donor label of this sample is uncertain. The sample was peripheral blood. The chain joins TRBV7-2 to TRBJ2-1; D is unresolved. The CDR3 sequence: CASNTDALNNEQFF. The CDR3 bases are TGTGCCAGCAACACAGATGCGCTGAACAATGAGCAGTTCTTC.